The clone carrying this T cell receptor beta chain has at least ten counts. The sample's time point: newly diagnosed GD, antithyroid drugs for less than 3 months. The TCR library was prepared using RNA isolated from PBMCs. HTBI primers from iRepertoire and Arm-PCR of CDR3 regions yielded the TCR beta libraries. TCRdb re-called the multiplex PCR reads through MiXCR, storing one row per CDR3 protein. This sample has about 500,000 distinct CDR3 sequences, with approximately 12% found just once. The V end was cut by 5 bases, the J end by 2 bases, with 12 bases between. There are 14 residues in the CDR3. Germline V gene lookup returns CDR1 SGHAT and CDR2 FQNNGV. This entry is derived from a study of regulatory T cells in long-lasting Graves disease. The same sample was also used in a study of T cells in Graves' hyperthyroidism and ophthalmopathy. From that paper: Stability of Graves' hyperthyroidism was defined as absent ophthalmopathy progression within 18 months. The HTBI primer set drove a first-round RT-PCR of the TCR CDR3. A model using 13 V-J features told ophthalmopathy apart from stable hyperthyroidism.

The material sequenced was peripheral blood mononuclear cells (PBMCs), taken at new diagnosis, from a patient treated with antithyroid drugs. The receptor was isolated from a woman aged 25 to 39 with Graves disease. The gene calls are TRBV11-2 and TRBJ1-2; no reliable D call. The CDR3 region has the DNA TGTGCCAGCAGCCTTCCGTCTCTAAACTATGGCTACACCTTC. It codes for CASSLPSLNYGYTF.